One T cell receptor beta chain is described in this entry. What it recognizes is unknown. The immunoSEQ assay was v3.0, run at survey level. Per-sample targets for sequencing were about 35,000-55,000 T-cell genomes. Repertoires were generated with immunoSEQ multiplex PCR, while TCRdb's copy carries only in-frame clones and drops some. The profile shows about 14,000 clones, around 82% of them singletons. These data come from a study of long-term antiretroviral therapy in people with HIV. This CDR3 contains 14 residues. The germline gives CDR1 SEHNR, CDR2 FQNEAQ (reference sequence). Trimming removed 5 bases from V and 6 bases from J; junction bases left unmatched: 4. Points from the study as a whole: HIV repertoires spanned tighter CDR3 length ranges than controls did.

The material sequenced was unsorted PBMCs, taken 3.1 years after starting antiretroviral therapy. V gene TRBV7-9 combines with J gene TRBJ2-1, with 10 bases lining up with TRBD2. The clonotype was recovered from a man aged 35 to 55 with HIV. This CDR3 reads CASSLIAGGNEQFF. Here the CDR3 DNA reads TGTGCCAGCAGCCTAATAGCGGGGGGCAATGAGCAGTTCTTC. The variable domain in full, with the rest retrieved from reference TRBV7-9 and TRBJ2-1, is DTGVSQNPRHKITKRGQNVTFRCDPISEHNRLYWYRQTLGQGPEFLTYFQNEAQLEKSRLLSDRFSAERPKGSFSTLEIQRTEQGDSAMYLCASSLIAGGNEQFFGPGTRLTVL.